Below, 32 T cell receptor beta chains from the same sample are listed, as sequenced in a study of beta chain features in type 1 diabetes. The entirety of the isolated RNA underwent reverse transcription, so expressed TCRB transcripts were sequenced. Clones were sequenced by immunoSEQ multiplex PCR, and TCRdb holds only the in-frame ones, with some missing. This table has 330,000 or so clones, 13% to 15% appearing once. Sequenced input: central memory CD4+ T cells from blood. Receptors were obtained from a young man in good health.

V usage is TRBV15 and J usage is TRBJ1-2; possibly TRBD1 for D (5 bases). This CDR3 is built from 14 residues. Germline V CDR1 and CDR2: LNHNV, YYDKDF (reference sequence). Trimming cost V 5 bases and J 8 bases, with 18 bases left between them. This CDR3 is CATSPRTLGDGYTF. The CDR3 DNA sequence: TGTGCCACCAGCCCACGGACATTGGGGGACGGCTACACCTTC.

The V gene is TRBV4-2, the J gene TRBJ2-3; D possibly corresponds to TRBD1 (6 bases). The germline V and J ends were trimmed by 5 bases and 3 bases, with 18 bases remaining between them. From germline, CDR1 is LGHNA and CDR2 YNFKEQ. The CDR3 length is 16 residues. CDR3 sequence reads: CASSLAVAGVTDTQYF. The CDR3 DNA is TGTGCCAGCAGCTTGGCCGTAGCAGGGGTTACAGATACGCAGTATTTT.

This clone was picked up many times. This chain links TRBV5-1 with TRBJ1-1; 7 bases align to TRBD1. Germline lookup yields CDR1 SGHRS and CDR2 YFSETQ. V lost 0 bases, J lost 4 bases, and 3 bases stayed unmatched. CDR3 length equals 14 residues. For the CDR3, the DNA is TGCGCCAGCAGCTTGGGGACAGGATTCACTGAAGCTTTCTTT. It codes for CASSLGTGFTEAFF.

This clone appeared many times. The chain uses TRBV19 and TRBJ1-1, with D possibly being TRBD1 (5 bases). This CDR3 is 15 amino acids long. The V and J ends lost 7 bases and 1 base respectively, with 16 bases between them. Germline lookup yields CDR1 LNHDA and CDR2 SQIVND (reference sequence). CDR3 loop: CASITPGLRNTEAFF. In nucleotides, the CDR3 is TGTGCCAGTATTACTCCGGGACTGCGGAACACTGAAGCTTTCTTT.

This clone was detected only a few times. The gene calls are TRBV11-3 and TRBJ1-5, with D possibly matching TRBD1 (6 bases). CDR1 is SGHNT, CDR2 YENEEA, per germline. The CDR3 sequence is 16 residues long. Trimming pared 0 bases from V and 3 bases from J, leaving 12 bases between. The CDR3 loop reads CASSLERGGLNQPQHF. The DNA of the CDR3 is TGTGCCAGCAGCTTAGAGAGGGGGGGCCTCAATCAGCCCCAGCATTTT.

This clone has a handful of counts. The chain uses TRBV30 and TRBJ1-2; 8 nucleotides align to TRBD1. With V trimmed by 1 base and J by 14 bases, 15 bases remained unmatched. This CDR3 has 14 residues. Per germline, CDR1 GTSNPN and CDR2 SVGIG (reference sequence). This chain's CDR3 is CAWSGLNSGGVRTF. Here the CDR3 DNA reads TGTGCCTGGAGTGGTTTGAATTCAGGGGGCGTAAGGACCTTC.

In its sample, this clone was seen a few times. V gene TRBV5-6 combines with J gene TRBJ1-2; D uncertain. The germline gives CDR1 SGHDT, CDR2 YYEEEE. V gave up 0 bases and J gave up 6 bases, with 15 bases separating them. The CDR3 consists of 15 residues. The CDR3 loop reads CASSLALWALDGYTF. CDR3 nucleotide sequence: TGTGCCAGCAGCTTGGCCCTATGGGCTTTGGATGGCTACACCTTC.

This clone appeared a few times. This chain links TRBV5-1 with TRBJ1-1; 10 bases fit TRBD1. From germline, CDR1 is SGHRS and CDR2 YFSETQ. CDR3 length: 13 residues. J lost 5 bases, V lost 4 bases, and 2 bases had no gene match. The CDR3 loop reads CASSEDRGTEAFF. For the CDR3, the DNA is TGCGCCAGCAGCGAGGACAGGGGGACTGAAGCTTTCTTT.

J is TRBJ2-7 and V is TRBV21-1; TRBD1 is the table's D call, not checked against the DNA. TRBV21-1 is described as a pseudogene. The CDR3 length is 14 residues. This CDR3 is CASTEKKDTGEQYV. The CDR3 DNA sequence: TGTGCCAGCACGGAAAAGAAGGACACCGGCGAGCAGTACGTC.

Points on this clone: A much more abundant neighbour one base away suggests this may be a read error. The rearrangement uses TRBV11-2 and TRBJ1-2, with 8 bases fitting TRBD1. Germline V gene lookup returns CDR1 SGHAT and CDR2 FQNNGV. This CDR3 has 13 amino acids. V lost 5 bases and J lost 4; bases outside the gene matches: 3. DNA of the CDR3: TGTGCCAGCAGCCCAGGGGGCCTCTATGGCTACACCTTC. It translates to CASSPGGLYGYTF. The variable domain in full, completed from reference TRBV11-2 and TRBJ1-2, reads EAGVAQSPRYKIIEKRQSVAFWCNPISGHATLYWYQQILGQGPKLLIQFQNNGVVDDSQLPKDRFSAERLKGVDSTLKIQPAKLEDSAVYLCASSPGGLYGYTFGSGTRLTVV.

This clone was seen a handful of times. The chain combines TRBV29-1 with TRBJ1-3; unclear D gene. The CDR3 extends over 17 amino acids. CDR1 and CDR2 (germline): SQVTM, ANQGSEA. V was pared by 5 bases and J by 0 bases, with 20 bases between. CDR3 nucleotides: TGCAGCGTTTCGGGGTTAAGTCAAGACCGCTCTGGAAACACCATATATTTT. It translates to CSVSGLSQDRSGNTIYF.

This chain links TRBV9 with TRBJ2-7, with a possible D match to TRBD2 (6 bases). Trimming removed 3 bases from V and 5 bases from J, with 12 bases in between. The CDR3 is made up of 13 amino acids. The germline V gene has CDR1 SGDLS and CDR2 YYNGEE. CDR3 region: CASSGRARNEQYV. The CDR3 region has the DNA TGTGCCAGCAGCGGGAGGGCGAGGAACGAGCAGTACGTC.

This clone has just a few counts. The J gene is TRBJ1-6, the V gene TRBV27, with 12 bases that match TRBD1. V lost 6 bases to trimming and J lost 4 bases; unmatched junction nucleotides: 10. The CDR3 extends over 18 amino acids. CDR1 MNHEY and CDR2 SMNVEV come from the germline V gene (reference sequence). CDR3 bases: TGTGCCAGCAGACGACCCGCGGGACAGGGGGCATATAATTCACCCCTCCACTTT. Translation: CASRRPAGQGAYNSPLHF.

The rearrangement links TRBV19 to TRBJ2-1, with 11 bases fitting TRBD2. V was pared by 4 bases and J by 15 bases, with 14 bases of the junction left unmatched. In germline, CDR1 is LNHDA, CDR2 SQIVND (reference sequence). The CDR3 length is 15 residues. The CDR3 reads CASSTGSGGASFWFF. Here the CDR3 DNA reads TGTGCCAGTAGTACAGGTAGCGGGGGGGCAAGTTTTTGGTTCTTC.

The chain uses TRBV2 and TRBJ1-5, with no clear D. Per the germline V gene, CDR1 is SNHLY and CDR2 is FYNNEI. Trimming cost V 2 bases and J 5 bases, with 10 bases left between them. The CDR3 consists of 14 residues. The CDR3 region is CASSENSRYQPQHF. The DNA of the CDR3 is TGTGCCAGCAGTGAAAACAGTAGGTATCAGCCCCAGCATTTT.

The CDR3 coding sequence is TGTGCCAGCAGCTTTCGAGCCAGGGGGCCGGAGACCCAGTACTTC. Encoded protein: CASSFRARGPETQYF. The chain is built from TRBV12-1 and TRBJ2-5; TRBD1, the D gene given by the table, was not confirmed from the DNA. TRBV12-1 is a pseudogene segment. The CDR3 covers 15 residues.

This clone appeared a few times. This sequence joins TRBV29-1 and TRBJ1-2; possibly TRBD1 for D (5 bases). The CDR3 covers 16 residues. V gave up 6 bases and J gave up 1 base, with 21 bases separating them. Germline CDR1 SQVTM, CDR2 ANQGSEA. CDR3 coding DNA: TGCAGCGTAGACGCCCCGACAGCCGGGGATAACTATGGCTACACCTTC. It is translated as CSVDAPTAGDNYGYTF. Full variable domain (missing parts from reference TRBV29-1 and TRBJ1-2): SAVISQKPSRDICQRGTSLTIQCQVDSQVTMMFWYRQQPGQSLTLIATANQGSEATYESGFVIDKFPISRPNLTFSTLTVSNMSPEDSSIYLCSVDAPTAGDNYGYTFGSGTRLTVV.

The chain recombines TRBV5-1 with TRBJ1-1; 9 bases map to TRBD1. Trimming took 4 bases from V and 6 from J; bases not matched to a gene: 4. CDR1 SGHRS and CDR2 YFSETQ come from the germline V gene. This CDR3 spans 13 amino acids. Here the CDR3 DNA reads TGCGCCAGCAGCAAGGACAGGGGCGCTGAAGCTTTCTTT. Translating it yields CASSKDRGAEAFF.

This clone was detected a few times. The chain has TRBV6-5 and TRBJ1-2, with a weak D call TRBD1 (6 bases). The CDR3 runs 12 residues. V was shortened by 6 bases and J by 7 bases, with 12 bases between the two germline ends. Germline values: CDR1 MNHEY, CDR2 SVGAGI. CDR3 sequence reads: CASRGQGFGYTF. The CDR3 DNA sequence: TGTGCCAGCAGGGGGCAGGGGTTTGGCTACACCTTC.

This clone was detected only a few times. V and J are TRBV30 and TRBJ1-1, with a tentative D call TRBD1 (6 bases). CDR1 and CDR2 from the germline V gene are GTSNPN and SVGIG (reference sequence). CDR3 length: 13 residues. Trimming took 0 bases from V and 9 from J, leaving 14 bases between them. Written as DNA, the CDR3 is TGTGCCTGGAGTGTTCACGGTTGGGGGCAAGCTTTCTTT. Translated, it gives CAWSVHGWGQAFF.

The chain employs TRBV30 and TRBJ1-5; D ambiguous. The ends were cut back, 0 bases at V and 3 bases at J, with 6 bases in the middle. Germline values: CDR1 GTSNPN, CDR2 SVGIG (reference sequence). The CDR3 runs to 13 residues. CDR3 DNA: TGTGCCTGGAGTGTACAGACCAATCAGCCCCAGCATTTT. Encoded protein: CAWSVQTNQPQHF.

The gene calls are TRBV11-2 and TRBJ2-5; D may match TRBD1 or TRBD2 (5 bases each). This CDR3 spans 13 amino acids. The ends were cut back, 1 base at V and 8 bases at J, with 11 bases in the middle. Germline CDR1 is SGHAT and CDR2 is FQNNGV. In DNA, the CDR3 is TGTGCCAGCAGCTTAGGAGGGGTGGGAACCCAGTACTTC. This codes for CASSLGGVGTQYF.

The V and J genes are TRBV6-6 and TRBJ2-1; TRBD1 or TRBD2 may be the D gene (7 bases each). V shed 5 bases and J shed 6 bases, with 14 bases lying between them. Germline lookup yields CDR1 MNHNY and CDR2 SVGAGI (reference sequence). The CDR3 is made up of 14 amino acids. CDR3 sequence reads: CASSAQGGINEQFF. The CDR3 DNA is TGTGCCAGCAGTGCCCAGGGGGGGATCAATGAGCAGTTCTTC.

This chain connects TRBV6-5 to TRBJ2-1; D gene unclear. V was shortened by 7 bases and J by 6 bases, with 16 bases between the two germline ends. The length of the CDR3 is 14 residues. The germline CDR1 and CDR2 sequences are MNHEY and SVGAGI. In DNA, the CDR3 is TGTGCCAGCACCCCGGCGGCTCGTGTCAATGAGCAGTTCTTC. It codes for CASTPAARVNEQFF.

In regard to this clone: A read error may explain this, as a much larger clone is one base away. This same CDR3 is encoded by further DNA sequences in the sample. The chain couples TRBV7-3 to TRBJ1-1, with 10 bases identical to TRBD1. Germline loops: CDR1 SGHTA, CDR2 FQGTGA. CDR3 length: 13 amino acids. Germline trimming cut 4 bases from V and 6 bases from J; bases unmatched to any gene: 2. The CDR3 nucleotides are TGTGCCAGCAGCTCCGGGACAGGGGCTGAAGCTTTCTTT. Translated: CASSSGTGAEAFF.

J is TRBJ2-1 and V is TRBV23-1, with a weak D call TRBD1 (5 bases). TRBV23-1 carries the ORF label, with uncertain function. V dropped 4 bases and J dropped 0 bases, with 13 bases sitting between them. CDR3 size: 16 residues. CDR3 coding DNA: TGCGCCAGCAGTCCATACAGGTGCCACTCCTACAATGAGCAGTTCTTC. Protein sequence: CASSPYRCHSYNEQFF.

This clone was observed many times. The CDR3, as DNA: TGTGCCAGCAGCTTCACCACAGGGTTGGATTCACCCCTCCACTTT. Translation: CASSFTTGLDSPLHF. The V and J genes are TRBV7-2 and TRBJ1-6, with D possibly matching TRBD1 (6 bases). Trimming took 3 bases from V and 8 from J, leaving 14 bases between them. The CDR3 contains 15 residues. Per germline, CDR1 SGHTA and CDR2 FQGNSA.

The V gene is TRBV19, the J gene TRBJ1-1; D is unclear. The germline V and J ends were trimmed by 6 bases and 7 bases, with 9 bases remaining between them. Germline-derived CDR1 and CDR2 are LNHDA and SQIVND (reference sequence). CDR3 length equals 11 residues. CDR3 DNA sequence: TGTGCCAGTAGATTCCAGAATGAAGCTTTCTTT. This encodes CASRFQNEAFF.

The CDR3 sequence: CASSPPGLAGYNEQFF. CDR3 in DNA: TGTGCCAGCTCACCACCAGGACTAGCGGGGTACAATGAGCAGTTCTTC. V gene TRBV18 combines with J gene TRBJ2-1, with 12 positions matching TRBD2. Trimming at V came to 0 bases and at J to 4 bases, leaving 1 base not matched to a gene. The CDR3 length is 16 residues. CDR1 and CDR2 (germline): KGHSH, LQKENI.

The rearrangement uses TRBV27 and TRBJ2-3; D uncertain. This CDR3 spans 11 amino acids. The V gene's germline CDR1 is MNHEY and CDR2 SMNVEV (reference sequence). Trimming left V 4 bases short and J 7 bases short, with 6 bases between. Written as DNA, the CDR3 is TGTGCCAGCAGTTGGTTAAATACGCAGTATTTT. Its translation is CASSWLNTQYF.

The chain employs TRBV7-2 and TRBJ2-5; D is ambiguous. Trimming shortened V by 5 bases and J by 5 bases, and 12 bases separated the two germline ends. Looked up from germline, CDR1 is SGHTA and CDR2 is FQGNSA. CDR3 length equals 13 residues. The CDR3 is CASSVRVLETQYF. In DNA, the CDR3 is TGTGCCAGCAGCGTCCGCGTGTTGGAGACCCAGTACTTC.

This clone was observed many times. The V call is TRBV11-3, the J call TRBJ2-1, with D maybe TRBD2 (6 bases). Germline CDR1 and CDR2: SGHNT and YENEEA. Trimming removed 2 bases at V and 9 bases at J, with 8 bases between. CDR3 length: 12 residues. The CDR3, as DNA: TGTGCCAGCAGCTTATCGCGGGGTGAGCAGTTCTTC. It codes for CASSLSRGEQFF.